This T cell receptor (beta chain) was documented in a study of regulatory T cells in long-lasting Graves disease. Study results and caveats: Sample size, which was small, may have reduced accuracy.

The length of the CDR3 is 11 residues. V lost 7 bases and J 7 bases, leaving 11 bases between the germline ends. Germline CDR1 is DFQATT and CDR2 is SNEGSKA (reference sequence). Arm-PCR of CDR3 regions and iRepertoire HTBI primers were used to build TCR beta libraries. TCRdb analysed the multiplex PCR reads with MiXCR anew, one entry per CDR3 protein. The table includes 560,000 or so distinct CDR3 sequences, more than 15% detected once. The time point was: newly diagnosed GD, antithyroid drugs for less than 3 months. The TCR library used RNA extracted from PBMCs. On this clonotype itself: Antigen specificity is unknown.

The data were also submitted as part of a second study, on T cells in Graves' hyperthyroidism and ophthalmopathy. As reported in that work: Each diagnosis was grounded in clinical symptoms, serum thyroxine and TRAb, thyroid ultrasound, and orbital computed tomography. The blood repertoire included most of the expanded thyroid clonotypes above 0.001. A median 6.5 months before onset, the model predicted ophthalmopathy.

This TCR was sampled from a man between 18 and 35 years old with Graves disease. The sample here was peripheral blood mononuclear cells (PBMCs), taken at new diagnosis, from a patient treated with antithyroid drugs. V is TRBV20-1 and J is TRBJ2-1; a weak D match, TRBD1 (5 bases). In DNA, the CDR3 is TGCAGTGAGGGGATCGGGAATGAGCAGTTCTTC. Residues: CSEGIGNEQFF.